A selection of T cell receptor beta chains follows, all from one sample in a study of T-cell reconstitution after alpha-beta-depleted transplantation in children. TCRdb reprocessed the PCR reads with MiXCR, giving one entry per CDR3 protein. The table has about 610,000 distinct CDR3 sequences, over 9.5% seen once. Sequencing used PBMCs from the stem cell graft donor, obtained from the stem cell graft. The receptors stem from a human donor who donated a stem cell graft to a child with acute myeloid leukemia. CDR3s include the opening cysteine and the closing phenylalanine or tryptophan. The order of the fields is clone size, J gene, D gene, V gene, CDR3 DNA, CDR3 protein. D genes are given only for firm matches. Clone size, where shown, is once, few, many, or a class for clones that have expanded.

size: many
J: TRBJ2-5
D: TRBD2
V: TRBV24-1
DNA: TGTGCCACCAGTGATCCTGGACTAGCGGGAGGGCCTTCAGAGACCCAGTACTTC
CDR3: CATSDPGLAGGPSETQYF

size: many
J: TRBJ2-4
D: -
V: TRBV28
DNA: TGTGCCAGCAGTTTCGCCTCCGGCAAAAACATTCAGTACTTC
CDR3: CASSFASGKNIQYF

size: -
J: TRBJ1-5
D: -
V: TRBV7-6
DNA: TGTGCCAGCAGCTTAAATTCTCAGAATAGCAATCAGCCCCAGCATTTT
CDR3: CASSLNSQNSNQPQHF

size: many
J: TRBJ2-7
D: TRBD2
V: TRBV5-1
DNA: TGCGCCAGCAGCCACGGGACTAGCGGTTACTACGAGCAGTACTTC
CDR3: CASSHGTSGYYEQYF

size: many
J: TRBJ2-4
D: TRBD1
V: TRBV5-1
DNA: TGCGCCAGCAGCCCCAGACGGGGGGACAGGGACAACATTCAGTACTTC
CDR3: CASSPRRGDRDNIQYF

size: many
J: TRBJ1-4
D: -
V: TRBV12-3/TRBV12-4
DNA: TGTGCCAGCAGTCCCGACGGTAATCCTAATGAAAAACTGTTTTTT
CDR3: CASSPDGNPNEKLFF

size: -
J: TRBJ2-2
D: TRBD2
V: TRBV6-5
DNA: TGTGCCAGCAGGGGACTAGCGGGAGTCGTAACCGGGGAGCTGTTTTTT
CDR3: CASRGLAGVVTGELFF

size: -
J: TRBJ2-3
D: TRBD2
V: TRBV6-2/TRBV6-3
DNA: TGTGCCAGCAGTTGGACTAGCGGGGCCACAGATACGCAGTATTTT
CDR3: CASSWTSGATDTQYF

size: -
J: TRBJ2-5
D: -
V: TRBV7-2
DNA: TGTGCCAGCTCATCCCGAGGGGGCGGGAGCAACCAAGAGACCCAGTACTTC
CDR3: CASSSRGGGSNQETQYF

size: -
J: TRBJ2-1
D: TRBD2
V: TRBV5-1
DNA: TGCGCCAGCAGCCCCGGAAGCGGGAGCTCCTACAATGAGCAGTTCTTC
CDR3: CASSPGSGSSYNEQFF

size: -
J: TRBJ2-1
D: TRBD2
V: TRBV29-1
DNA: TGCAGCGCCAAACGGACTAGCGGTAACTCCTACAATGAGCAGTTCTTC
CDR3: CSAKRTSGNSYNEQFF

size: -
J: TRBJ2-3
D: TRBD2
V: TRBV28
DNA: TGTGCCACCTCAGAGAAGGGGAGGGGCACAGATACGCAGTATTTT
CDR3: CATSEKGRGTDTQYF

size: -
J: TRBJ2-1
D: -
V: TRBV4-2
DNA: TGTGCCAGCAGCCAGGTAGCGGTTACCTCCTACAATGAGCAGTTCTTC
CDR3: CASSQVAVTSYNEQFF

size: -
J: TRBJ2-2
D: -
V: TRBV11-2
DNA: TGTGCCAGCAGCCGGGCACGAGGGAGTGCCCTGGAGGGGGAGCTGTTTTTT
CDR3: CASSRARGSALEGELFF

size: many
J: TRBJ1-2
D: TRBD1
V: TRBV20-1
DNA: TGCAGTGTTATACAGGGGTATGGCTACACCTTC
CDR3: CSVIQGYGYTF

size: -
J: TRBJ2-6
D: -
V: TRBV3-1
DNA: TGTGCCAGCAGCCAAGATCCTCAGACCGCTCCAGCTTTCTCTGGGGCCAACGTCCTGACTTTC
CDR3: CASSQDPQTAPAFSGANVLTF

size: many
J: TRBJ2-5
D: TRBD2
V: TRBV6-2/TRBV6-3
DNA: TGTGCCAGCAGTAAGAGCGGGCCGGGACTAGGGTACCAGTACTTC
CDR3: CASSKSGPGLGYQYF

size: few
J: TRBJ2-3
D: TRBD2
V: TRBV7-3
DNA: TGTGCCAGCAGCGACCTGGCGGGAGCAACAGATACGCAGTATTTT
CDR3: CASSDLAGATDTQYF

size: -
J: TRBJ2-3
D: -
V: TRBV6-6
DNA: TGTGCCAGCAGGGACTTCCACACAGATACGCAGTATTTT
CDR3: CASRDFHTDTQYF

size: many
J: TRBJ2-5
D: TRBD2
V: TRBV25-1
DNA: TGTGCCAGCAGTGATTTAGCGGGAGAGAGGCAAGAGACCCAGTACTTC
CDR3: CASSDLAGERQETQYF

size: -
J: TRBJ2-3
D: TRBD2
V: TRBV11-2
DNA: TGTGCCAGCAGCCCTCCGGGGACTAGCGGGACCCCTAGCACAGATACGCAGTATTTT
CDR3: CASSPPGTSGTPSTDTQYF

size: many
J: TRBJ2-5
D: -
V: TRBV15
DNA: TGTGCCACCAGCAGCGACGGCAGAGGGAGAGAGACCCAGTACTTC
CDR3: CATSSDGRGRETQYF

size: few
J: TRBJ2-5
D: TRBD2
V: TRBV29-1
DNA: TGCAGCGTTGAGCCCCGCCCTAGCGGGGAACAAGAGACCCAGTACTTC
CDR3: CSVEPRPSGEQETQYF

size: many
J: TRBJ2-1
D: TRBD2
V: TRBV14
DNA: TGTGCCAGCAGCCCTAGCGGGAGGGCTGAGCAGTTCTTC
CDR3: CASSPSGRAEQFF

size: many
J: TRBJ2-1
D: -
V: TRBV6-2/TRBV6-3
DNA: TGTGCCAGCAGTTACCAGCAGGGGTACTACGGGGAGCAGTTCTTC
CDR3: CASSYQQGYYGEQFF

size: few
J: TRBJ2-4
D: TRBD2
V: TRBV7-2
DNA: TGTGCCAGCAGCTTAGCCGGTCCTAGCGGGCCTAGGTACTTC
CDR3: CASSLAGPSGPRYF

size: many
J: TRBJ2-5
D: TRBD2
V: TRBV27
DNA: TGTGCCAGCAGCAAGCGGGAGGGCCGGGAGACCCAGTACTTC
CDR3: CASSKREGRETQYF

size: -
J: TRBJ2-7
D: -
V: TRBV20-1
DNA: TGCAGTGCTAGCACAGTCGTTGGTTGGGAGCAGTACTTC
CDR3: CSASTVVGWEQYF

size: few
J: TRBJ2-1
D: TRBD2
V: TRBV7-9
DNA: TGTGCCAGCAGCTTACTAGCGGGAGAGGACAGTGAGCAGTTCTTC
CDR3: CASSLLAGEDSEQFF

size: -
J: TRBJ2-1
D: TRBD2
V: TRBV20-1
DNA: TGCAGTGCCGCTTCCGGGACTAGCGGGAGCATAGGTGAGCAGTTCTTC
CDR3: CSAASGTSGSIGEQFF

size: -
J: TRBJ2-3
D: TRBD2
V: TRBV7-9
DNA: TGTGCCAGCAGCCGACTAGCGGGAGACCCCACAGATACGCAGTATTTT
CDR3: CASSRLAGDPTDTQYF

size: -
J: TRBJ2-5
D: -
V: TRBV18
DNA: TGTGCCAGCTCACCGAACACCCTCGACGAGGGGGAGACCCAGTACTTC
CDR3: CASSPNTLDEGETQYF

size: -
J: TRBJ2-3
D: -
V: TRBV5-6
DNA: TGTGCCAGCAGCTTCCGGACTGCCGCCGCAGATACGCAGTATTTT
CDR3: CASSFRTAAADTQYF

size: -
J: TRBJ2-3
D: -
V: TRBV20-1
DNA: TGCAGTGCTAGACGGGTTAGCACAGATACGCAGTATTTT
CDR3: CSARRVSTDTQYF

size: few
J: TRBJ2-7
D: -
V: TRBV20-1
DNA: TGCAGTGCGAGACTAGTTCACGAGCAGTACTTC
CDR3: CSARLVHEQYF

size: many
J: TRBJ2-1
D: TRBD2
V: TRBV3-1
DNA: TGTGCCAGCAGCCCACGACCTAGCGGGAGCTACAATGAGCAGTTCTTC
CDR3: CASSPRPSGSYNEQFF

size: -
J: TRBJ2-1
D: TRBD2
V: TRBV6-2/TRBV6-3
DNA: TGTGCCAGCAGACAACCCAGCGGGAGTACCTACAATGAGCAGTTCTTC
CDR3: CASRQPSGSTYNEQFF

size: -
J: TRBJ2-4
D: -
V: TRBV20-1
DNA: TGCAGTGCTAGGGATTATAGGGAAAACATTCAGTACTTC
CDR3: CSARDYRENIQYF

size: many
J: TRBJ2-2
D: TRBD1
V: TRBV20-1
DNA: TGCAGTGCTCCGGGACAGGGAACGGCCGGGGAGCTGTTTTTT
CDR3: CSAPGQGTAGELFF

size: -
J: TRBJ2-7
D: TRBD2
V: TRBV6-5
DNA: TGTGCCAGCAGTTATAGACTAGCGGGAGCCCTCGACTACGAGCAGTACTTC
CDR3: CASSYRLAGALDYEQYF

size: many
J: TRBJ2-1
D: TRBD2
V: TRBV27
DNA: TGTGCCAGCAAACTAGCGGGGGCCCTGGGTGAGCAGTTCTTC
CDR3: CASKLAGALGEQFF

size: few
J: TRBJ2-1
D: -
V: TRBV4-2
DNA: TGTGCCAGCAGCCAAGACCCAGGGGCCCACAATGAGCAGTTCTTC
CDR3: CASSQDPGAHNEQFF

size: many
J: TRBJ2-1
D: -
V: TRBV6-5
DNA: TGTGCCAGCAGTTCCCTAAGGACGGGTGACAATGAGCAGTTCTTC
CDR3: CASSSLRTGDNEQFF

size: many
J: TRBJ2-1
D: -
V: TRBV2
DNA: TGTGCCAGCTCTTGGCTTCACACCGACAATGAGCAGTTCTTC
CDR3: CASSWLHTDNEQFF

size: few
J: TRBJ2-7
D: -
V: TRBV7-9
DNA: TGTGCCAGCAGCCCGACAGACTACGAGCAGTACTTC
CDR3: CASSPTDYEQYF

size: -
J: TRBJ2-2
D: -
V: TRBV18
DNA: TGTGCCAGCTCACCAGAGACTCAGGATGGGGACACCGGGGAGCTGTTTTTT
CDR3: CASSPETQDGDTGELFF

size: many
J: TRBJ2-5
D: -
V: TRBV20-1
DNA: TGCAGTGCTAGAGATCCGGTCCCCGAGACCCAGTACTTC
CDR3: CSARDPVPETQYF

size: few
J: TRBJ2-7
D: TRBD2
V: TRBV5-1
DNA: TGCGCCAGCAGCGAAATAGCGGGAGGACCCTACGAGCAGTACTTC
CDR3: CASSEIAGGPYEQYF

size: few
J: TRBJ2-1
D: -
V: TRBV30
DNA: TGTGCCTGGAGGCGATGGAGTGACATCACGGGTGAGCAGTTCTTC
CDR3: CAWRRWSDITGEQFF

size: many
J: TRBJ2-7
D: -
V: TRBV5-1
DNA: TGCGCCAGCAGCTTGCCTAGCGACGAGCAGTACTTC
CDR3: CASSLPSDEQYF

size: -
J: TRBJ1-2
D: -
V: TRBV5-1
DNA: TGCGCCAGCAGCCCCGCGGGGGAGCGTAGCTATGGCTACACCTTC
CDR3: CASSPAGERSYGYTF

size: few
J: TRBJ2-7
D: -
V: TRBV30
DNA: TGTGCCTGGAGTGGGGTCTACGAGCAGTACTTC
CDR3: CAWSGVYEQYF

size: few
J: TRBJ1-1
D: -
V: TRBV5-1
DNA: TGCGCCAGCAGCTCTTTTTCCGGGAAGAACACTGAAGCTTTCTTT
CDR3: CASSSFSGKNTEAFF

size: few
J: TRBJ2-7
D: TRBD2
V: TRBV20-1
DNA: TGCAGTGCCCCGAACAGACTAGCACTCTCCTACGAGCAGTACTTC
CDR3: CSAPNRLALSYEQYF

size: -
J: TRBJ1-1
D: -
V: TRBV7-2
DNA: TGTGCCAGCAGCTTAGGGGGGGGAGGTGGCACTGAAGCTTTCTTT
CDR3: CASSLGGGGGTEAFF

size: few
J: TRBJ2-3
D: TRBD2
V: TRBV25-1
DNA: TGTGCCAGCAATTTGGGGGGGAGCACAGATACGCAGTATTTT
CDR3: CASNLGGSTDTQYF

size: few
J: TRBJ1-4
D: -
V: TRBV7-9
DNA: TGTGCCAGCAGCTTATTAGCTAATGAAAAACTGTTTTTT
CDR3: CASSLLANEKLFF